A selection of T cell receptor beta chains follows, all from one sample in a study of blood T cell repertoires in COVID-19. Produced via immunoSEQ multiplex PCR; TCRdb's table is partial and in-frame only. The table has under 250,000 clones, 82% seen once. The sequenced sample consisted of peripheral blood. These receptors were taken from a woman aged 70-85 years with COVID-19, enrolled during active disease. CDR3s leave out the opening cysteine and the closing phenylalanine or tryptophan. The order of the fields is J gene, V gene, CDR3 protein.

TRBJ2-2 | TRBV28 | ASSLRGTSGTTGELF
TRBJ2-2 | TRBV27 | ASHYSGSPGELF
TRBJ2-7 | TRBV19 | ASSMDREYEQY
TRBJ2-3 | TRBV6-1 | ASSGGDRSSTDTQY
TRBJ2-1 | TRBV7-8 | ASSLARDEQF
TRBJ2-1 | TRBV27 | ATRGRTRSEQF
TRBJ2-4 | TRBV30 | AWSVQISAPKNIQY
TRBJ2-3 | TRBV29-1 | SALRTSGRAEGFPSFTDTQY
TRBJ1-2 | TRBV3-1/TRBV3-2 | ASSQVGISLGDYGYT
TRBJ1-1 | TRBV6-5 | ATHSGYTEAF
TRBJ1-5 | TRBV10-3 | AISDWTGNQPQH
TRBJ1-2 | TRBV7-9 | ASSRGTGYPGYT
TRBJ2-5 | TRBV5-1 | ASSFGKGAGVETQY
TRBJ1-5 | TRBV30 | AWGGGGDQPQH
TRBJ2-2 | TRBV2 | ASRGLAGVAGELF
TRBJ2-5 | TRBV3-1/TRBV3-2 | ATSTGRRETQY
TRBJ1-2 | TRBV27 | ASSLGGASGYT
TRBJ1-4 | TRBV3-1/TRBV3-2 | ASSQAGVSNEKLF
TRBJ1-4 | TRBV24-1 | ATSAPGQGPSNEKLF
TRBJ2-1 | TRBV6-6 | ASSGLGAGEYNEQF
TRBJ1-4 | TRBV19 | ASSISPGQTNEKLF
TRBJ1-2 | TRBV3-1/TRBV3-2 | ASSQDREVDGYT
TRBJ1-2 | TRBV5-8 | ASSLGQGSDYGYT
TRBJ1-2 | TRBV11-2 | ASSLAGYGYT
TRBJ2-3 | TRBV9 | ASSAGGGTDTQY
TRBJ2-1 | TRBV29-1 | SVPNSLSSYNEQF
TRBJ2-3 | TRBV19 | ASSILLAGATDTQY
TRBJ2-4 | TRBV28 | ASETDRKNIQY
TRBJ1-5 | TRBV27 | ASSFATPRQGNQPQH
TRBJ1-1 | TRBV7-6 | ASSLLQNTEAF
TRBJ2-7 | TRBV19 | ASKALAGESYEQY
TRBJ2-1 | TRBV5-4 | ASSPTRNNEQF
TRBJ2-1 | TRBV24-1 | ATGQTSYNEQF
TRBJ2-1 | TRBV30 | ACTGGSEQF
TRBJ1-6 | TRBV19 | ASSTAGMALLPLH
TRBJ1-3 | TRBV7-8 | ASSLALTALGNTIY
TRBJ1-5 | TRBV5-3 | ARSPQPTEDRDNQPQH
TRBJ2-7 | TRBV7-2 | ASSIPGRSYEQY
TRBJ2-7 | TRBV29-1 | SVYSGTGSYEQY
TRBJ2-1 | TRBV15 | ATSRDLNVDNEQF
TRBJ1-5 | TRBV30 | AWSVGAGNQPQH
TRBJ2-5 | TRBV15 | ATSRTSGLYQETQY
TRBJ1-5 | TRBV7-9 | ASSASDQPQH
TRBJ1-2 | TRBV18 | ASSPRGQGNYGYT
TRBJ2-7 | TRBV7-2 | ASSTQGPSGFAYEQY
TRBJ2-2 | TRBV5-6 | ASSYTGTKDTGELF
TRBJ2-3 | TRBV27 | ASSPLAADTQY
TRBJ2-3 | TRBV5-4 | ASSSRTSGRTDTQY
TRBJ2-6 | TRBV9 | ASSFRWGANVLT
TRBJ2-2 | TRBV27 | ASSLSPTGFPGELF
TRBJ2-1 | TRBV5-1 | ASSQSPGQQNNEQF